The 8 T cell receptor beta chains below come from one sample, sequenced in a study of cytomegalovirus exposure and HLA in healthy donors. Use of 60 Vbeta and 13 Jbeta primers characterized the PCR. The method was immunoSEQ multiplex PCR; TCRdb's version includes in-frame clones alone and lacks a portion of them. The sample records about 170,000 clones, roughly 75% being singletons. The sequenced sample consisted of PBMCs. These receptors came from a woman aged 50 to 60 in good health and CMV-seropositive.

The V call is TRBV6-5, the J call TRBJ2-6; unclear D gene. The V gene lost 5 bases and the J gene lost 5 bases, with 7 bases spanning the gap. Germline V gene data show CDR1 as MNHEY and CDR2 as SVGAGI. The CDR3 consists of 13 residues. The CDR3 coding sequence is TGTGCCAGCAGTCGGGTTTGGGCCAACGTCCTGACTTTC. This sequence encodes CASSRVWANVLTF.

V is TRBV11-3 and J is TRBJ1-1; 9 bases fit TRBD1. V dropped 2 bases and J dropped 3; count of bases not matched to a gene: 4. The CDR3 loop spans 15 amino acids. The germline V gene has CDR1 SGHNT and CDR2 YENEEA. This chain's CDR3 is CASSLRTGVDTEAFF. CDR3 sequence (DNA): TGTGCCAGCAGCTTACGGACAGGGGTAGACACTGAAGCTTTCTTT.

The J gene is TRBJ2-1, the V gene TRBV14; 8 bases agree with TRBD2. Germline V gives CDR1 SGHDN, CDR2 FVKESK. J lost 7 bases, V lost 3 bases, and 17 bases had no gene match. The CDR3 runs 18 residues. The CDR3, as DNA: TGTGCCAGCAGCCAGCCAGGCTCGGCGGGAGGTAGAGGGAATGAGCAGTTCTTC. Protein: CASSQPGSAGGRGNEQFF.

J is TRBJ1-1 and V is TRBV10-3, with D possibly TRBD1 on 5 matching bases. Germline V gene sequence: CDR1 ENHRY, CDR2 SYGVKD. The V and J ends lost 3 bases and 4 bases respectively, with 15 bases between them. CDR3 length: 15 residues. Written as DNA, the CDR3 is TGTGCCATCAGTGAATTGGCGGGGCAGGGCACTGAAGCTTTCTTT. It codes for CAISELAGQGTEAFF.

V usage is TRBV13 and J usage is TRBJ2-7; 9 bases are shared with TRBD1. With 3 bases clipped from V and 5 bases from J, the junction kept 5 bases outside the gene matches. This CDR3 is built from 14 residues. Germline CDR1 is PRHDT and CDR2 is FYEKMQ (reference sequence). The CDR3 reads CASSFGQGSNEQYF. As DNA, the CDR3 is TGTGCCAGCAGCTTCGGACAGGGGTCGAACGAGCAGTACTTC.

A remark on this clone: Other nucleotide sequences in the sample specify the same CDR3. The chain joins TRBV28 to TRBJ2-7, with D possibly matching TRBD2 (5 bases). Germline V CDR1 and CDR2: MDHEN, SYDVKM. This CDR3 spans 12 amino acids. The germline V and J ends were trimmed by 5 bases and 3 bases, with 8 bases remaining between them. DNA for the CDR3: TGTGCCAGCAGTCTCGGAGGCTACGAGCAGTACTTC. Translation: CASSLGGYEQYF.

This sequence joins TRBV28 and TRBJ2-7; D is unclear. Trimming left V 8 bases short and J 0 bases short, with 11 bases between. Germline V gene sequence: CDR1 MDHEN, CDR2 SYDVKM. The length of the CDR3 is 13 residues. The CDR3: CASSLGNSYEQYF. The DNA of the CDR3 is TGTGCCAGCTCCCTTGGCAACTCCTACGAGCAGTACTTC. Filled out from reference TRBV28 and TRBJ2-7, the complete variable domain reads DVKVTQSSRYLVKRTGEKVFLECVQDMDHENMFWYRQDPGLGLRLIYFSYDVKMKEKGDIPEGYSVSREKKERFSLILESASTNQTSMYLCASSLGNSYEQYFGPGTRLTVT.

The genes are TRBV28 and TRBJ2-4, with TRBD1 matching 9 bases. The CDR3 has 13 amino acids. Germline-derived CDR1 and CDR2 are MDHEN and SYDVKM. Trimming removed 6 bases from V and 4 bases from J; junction bases left unmatched: 1. The CDR3 nucleotides read TGTGCCAGCAGAGGGACAGGGAAAAACATTCAGTACTTC. Its translation: CASRGTGKNIQYF.